A single sample gave rise to the 22 T cell receptor beta chains below, sequenced in a study of T cells in lung cancer brain metastases. Here immunoSEQ multiplex PCR was the method, and the copy in TCRdb shows in-frame clones only, minus some. The sample lists about 6,000 clones, approximately 88% occurring once. Sequenced sample: tumor tissue from a brain metastasis. The receptors originated from a man between 50 and 59 years old with non-small cell lung cancer that had spread to the brain.

CDR3 amino acids: CASSRDDIGEVKDTQYF. The CDR3 nucleotides are TGTGCCAGCAGCCGCGACGACATAGGGGAGGTAAAGGATACGCAGTATTTT. The V call is TRBV21-1, the J call TRBJ2-3; whether TRBD2, the table's D call, matches the DNA was not checked. TRBV21-1 is labeled a pseudogene. This CDR3 comprises 17 residues.

The gene calls are TRBV14 and TRBJ2-4; the D is unclear. Per the germline V gene, CDR1 is SGHDN and CDR2 is FVKESK. Trimming left V 1 base short and J 1 base short, with 5 bases between. There are 14 residues in the CDR3. The CDR3 sequence: CASSQVGAKNIQYF. Written as DNA, the CDR3 is TGTGCCAGCAGCCAAGTCGGGGCCAAAAACATTCAGTACTTC. The full variable domain, rest sourced from reference TRBV14 and TRBJ2-4, is EAGVTQFPSHSVIEKGQTVTLRCDPISGHDNLYWYRRVMGKEIKFLLHFVKESKQDESGMPNNRFLAERTGGTYSTLKVQPAELEDSGVYFCASSQVGAKNIQYFGAGTRLSVL.

The rearrangement joins TRBV30 to TRBJ1-3; D not certain. The CDR3 contains 13 residues. The V gene's germline CDR1 is GTSNPN and CDR2 SVGIG (reference sequence). Deletions cut 5 bases from V and 3 bases from J, with 11 bases between. DNA of the CDR3: TGTGCCTGGTCCATTGCCAGTGGAAACACCATATATTTT. Translated: CAWSIASGNTIYF.

This chain connects TRBV9 to TRBJ2-5, with 8 bases matching TRBD2. The CDR3 covers 15 residues. From germline, CDR1 is SGDLS and CDR2 YYNGEE. V was clipped by 4 bases and J by 2 bases; unmatched bases: 7. In DNA form, the CDR3 reads TGTGCCAGCAGCCGGAGCGGGGGCCCTCAAGAGACCCAGTACTTC. This gives the protein CASSRSGGPQETQYF.

The chain uses TRBV30 and TRBJ1-1, with 10 bases identical to TRBD1. CDR1 and CDR2 from the germline V gene are GTSNPN and SVGIG (reference sequence). This CDR3 is 14 amino acids long. V dropped 6 bases and J dropped 7; count of bases not matched to a gene: 11. The CDR3: CACSNRDRGFEAFF. CDR3 bases: TGTGCCTGTTCAAACCGGGACAGGGGTTTTGAAGCTTTCTTT. Looking up the rest from reference TRBV30 and TRBJ1-1 gives the full variable domain: SQTIHQWPATLVQPVGSPLSLECTVEGTSNPNLYWYRQAAGRGLQLLFYSVGIGQISSEVPQNLSASRPQDRQFILSSKKLLLSDSGFYLCACSNRDRGFEAFFGQGTRLTVV.

This clone was counted between two and nine times. The V call is TRBV19, the J call TRBJ2-3; 8 bases fit TRBD2. This CDR3 has 16 amino acids. Germline V gives CDR1 LNHDA, CDR2 SQIVND (reference sequence). Trimming cost V 0 bases and J 2 bases; bases outside gene matches: 4. The CDR3 reads CASSIDGGDLTDTQYF. CDR3 nucleotides: TGTGCCAGTAGTATAGACGGGGGGGACCTCACAGATACGCAGTATTTT.

The rearrangement uses TRBV2 and TRBJ1-2, with a weak D call TRBD1 (6 bases). Trimming stripped 3 bases from V and 0 bases from J, with 11 bases between. The CDR3 extends over 15 amino acids. The germline V gene encodes CDR1 SNHLY and CDR2 FYNNEI. CDR3 sequence reads: CASSDVTGPNYGYTF. In DNA form, the CDR3 reads TGTGCCAGCAGTGACGTAACAGGGCCTAACTATGGCTACACCTTC.

The J gene is TRBJ2-5, the V gene TRBV7-2; D is perhaps TRBD1 (6 bases). V gave up 4 bases and J gave up 5 bases, with 14 bases separating them. From germline, CDR1 is SGHTA and CDR2 FQGNSA. CDR3 size: 14 residues. The CDR3 DNA is TGTGCCAGCAGCTCACAGGGTTTTGGGGAGACCCAGTACTTC. It specifies CASSSQGFGETQYF.

Comments on this clone: Different DNA sequences within this sample yield the same CDR3. The gene calls are TRBV9 and TRBJ2-3, with TRBD2 identical over 11 bases. This CDR3 comprises 19 residues. The junction had 14 bases not matched to a gene; V was cut back by 2 bases and J by 3 bases. CDR1 and CDR2 from the germline V gene are SGDLS and YYNGEE. The CDR3 DNA reads TGTGCCAGCAGCGTTACCCCGGCTAGCGGGGGGCGTAGTACAGATACGCAGTATTTT. This gives the protein CASSVTPASGGRSTDTQYF.

J is TRBJ1-4 and V is TRBV9; possibly TRBD1 for D (5 bases). The CDR3 spans 15 residues. Per the germline V gene, CDR1 is SGDLS and CDR2 is YYNGEE. Trimming removed 4 bases at V and 8 bases at J, with 18 bases between. The chain's CDR3 is CASSPTGREGEKLFF. CDR3 nucleotide sequence: TGTGCCAGCAGCCCTACGGGACGGGAAGGGGAAAAACTGTTTTTT.

This clone has more than one count but fewer than ten. The chain employs TRBV5-4 and TRBJ2-5; D gene uncertain. The CDR3 is made up of 14 amino acids. Looked up from germline, CDR1 is SGHNT and CDR2 is YYREEE (reference sequence). Between the trimmed V and J ends, which lost 5 bases and 1 base, there was a span of 12 bases. Here the CDR3 reads CASSPNRFQETQYF. For the CDR3, the DNA is TGTGCCAGCAGTCCGAACCGGTTCCAAGAGACCCAGTACTTC.

The chain employs TRBV20-1 and TRBJ2-3; D not resolved. The V end lost 6 bases, the J end lost 6 bases, and 7 bases lay between the germline ends. The CDR3 is made up of 10 amino acids. Germline V gene data show CDR1 as DFQATT and CDR2 as SNEGSKA (reference sequence). DNA for the CDR3: TGCAGTGCAGGCGAGGATACGCAGTATTTT. Translated, it gives CSAGEDTQYF.

The chain recombines TRBV5-5 with TRBJ2-7, with TRBD1 as a possible D gene (6 bases). Germline CDR1 reads SGHKS; CDR2 reads YYEKEE (reference sequence). Deletions cut 0 bases from V and 4 bases from J, with 11 bases between. The CDR3 consists of 14 residues. DNA of the CDR3: TGTGCCAGCAGCTTGGGGTCCACAGGGTACGAGCAGTACTTC. The encoded protein is CASSLGSTGYEQYF.

The genes are TRBV11-2 and TRBJ2-3; D gene uncertain. CDR1 and CDR2 from the germline V gene are SGHAT and FQNNGV. V lost 1 base, J lost 2 bases, and 10 bases lay in between. This CDR3 is 15 amino acids long. CDR3 in amino acids: CASSLVGSPTDTQYF. CDR3 bases: TGTGCCAGCAGCTTAGTGGGGTCCCCCACAGATACGCAGTATTTT. Drawing the rest from reference TRBV11-2 and TRBJ2-3, the complete variable domain is EAGVAQSPRYKIIEKRQSVAFWCNPISGHATLYWYQQILGQGPKLLIQFQNNGVVDDSQLPKDRFSAERLKGVDSTLKIQPAKLEDSAVYLCASSLVGSPTDTQYFGPGTRLTVL.

This chain links TRBV18 with TRBJ2-7; D is unclear. From germline, CDR1 is KGHSH and CDR2 LQKENI. The V end was cut by 6 bases, the J end by 3 bases, with 9 bases between. This CDR3 is built from 12 residues. CDR3 in DNA: TGTGCCAGCTCTAAAGGTGGCTACGAGCAGTACTTC. It codes for CASSKGGYEQYF. The full variable domain, completed using reference TRBV18 and TRBJ2-7, is NAGVMQNPRHLVRRRGQEARLRCSPMKGHSHVYWYRQLPEEGLKFMVYLQKENIIDESGMPKERFSAEFPKEGPSILRIQQVVRGDSAAYFCASSKGGYEQYFGPGTRLTVT.

The chain combines TRBV7-9 with TRBJ1-5, with D possibly matching TRBD1 (6 bases). The CDR3 runs to 15 residues. V lost 2 bases, J lost 5 bases, and 13 bases lay in between. The germline V gene encodes CDR1 SEHNR and CDR2 FQNEAQ (reference sequence). The CDR3, as DNA: TGTGCCAGCAGCTTAACCACTGCAGGGGATCAGCCCCAGCATTTT. This sequence encodes CASSLTTAGDQPQHF.

The chain joins TRBV7-2 to TRBJ1-5; D is ambiguous. The CDR3 is 16 amino acids. V was shortened by 2 bases and J by 6 bases, with 17 bases between the two germline ends. CDR1 is SGHTA, CDR2 FQGNSA, per germline. Written as DNA, the CDR3 is TGTGCCAGCAGCTTAAGAAGCTTCGGGGTGGCTCAGCCCCAGCATTTT. It codes for CASSLRSFGVAQPQHF. Complete variable domain (other parts from reference TRBV7-2 and TRBJ1-5): GAGVSQSPSNKVTEKGKDVELRCDPISGHTALYWYRQSLGQGLEFLIYFQGNSAPDKSGLPSDRFSAERTGGSVSTLTIQRTQQEDSAVYLCASSLRSFGVAQPQHFGDGTRLSIL.

With regard to this clone: The junction does not match germline at one end; this may be a read error. V usage is TRBV6-5 and J usage is TRBJ1-2, with D possibly matching TRBD1 (5 bases). This CDR3 is 15 amino acids long. Germline V CDR1 and CDR2: MNHEY, SVGAGI. CDR3 amino acids: CTSSYTGFGAYGYTF. The CDR3 nucleotides read TGTACCAGCAGTTATACGGGTTTCGGGGCCTATGGCTACACCTTC.

Of note for this clone: A much more abundant neighbour one base away suggests this may be a read error. Additional DNA sequences in this sample encode the identical CDR3. The rearrangement links TRBV21-1 to TRBJ2-5; TRBD2, the D gene given by the table, was not confirmed from the DNA. TRBV21-1 is a pseudogene locus. This CDR3 comprises 15 residues. The CDR3 protein is CASSREGGAAETQYF. The CDR3 DNA is TGTGCCAGCAGCCGGGAGGGAGGGGCCGCAGAGACTCAGTACTTC.

This chain joins TRBV4-1 and TRBJ2-3; D perhaps matches TRBD2 (5 bases). The germline V gene has CDR1 MGHRA and CDR2 YSYEKL. V lost 1 base and J 1 base, leaving 9 bases between the germline ends. The length of the CDR3 is 15 residues. CDR3 nucleotides: TGCGCCAGCAGCCAAGTAACGCGGGGCACAGATACGCAGTATTTT. Protein: CASSQVTRGTDTQYF.

This clone was recorded only once. This sample includes further DNA sequences coding for the same CDR3. V gene TRBV29-1 combines with J gene TRBJ2-5, with TRBD1 matching 9 bases. The germline V gene has CDR1 SQVTM and CDR2 ANQGSEA. Losses at the gene ends were 6 bases for V and 8 bases for J; bases not matched to a gene: 10. The CDR3 has 13 amino acids. The CDR3 sequence: CSVQRQGGETQYF. The CDR3 DNA follows: TGCAGCGTCCAAAGACAGGGGGGAGAAACCCAGTACTTC.

This clone is a singleton in its sample. The CDR3 sequence is CASSRGGARDTQYF. CDR3 sequence (DNA): TGTGCCAGCAGCCGCGGGGGGGCCAGAGATACGCAGTATTTT. This sequence joins TRBV7-3 and TRBJ2-3; 9 bases agree with TRBD2. J gave up 5 bases and V 5 bases, and 5 bases lay outside the gene matches. Per the germline V gene, CDR1 is SGHTA and CDR2 is FQGTGA. This CDR3 comprises 14 residues.